The entry that follows covers one T cell receptor beta chain sequence. These data are taken from a study of OX40 agonist ivuxolimab in advanced cancers. Background on the study: As their treatment, patients were administered ivuxolimab, an agonistic anti-OX40 (CD134) antibody. Therapy given before enrollment (anti-PD-1, anti-PD-L1 or anti-CTLA-4) was allowed, and 40% to 45% had some. There were three patients with partial responses, one having hepatocellular carcinoma and two cutaneous melanoma.

Sequencing used immunoSEQ multiplex PCR; TCRdb keeps in-frame clones, though not all of them. The data show around 45,000 clones, with 84% seen just once and 2% to 3% held by the top ten. Germline V lookup: CDR1 LNHDA, CDR2 SQIVND (reference sequence). The V end was cut by 6 bases, the J end by 5 bases, with 10 bases between. The CDR3 spans 12 residues. This sequence originates from an adult with an advanced solid tumor such as melanoma, head and neck, liver or kidney cancer. The chain combines TRBV19 with TRBJ1-2; no clear D. Sequenced material: CD4+ or CD8+ T cells sorted from blood, taken in a trial of the OX40 agonist ivuxolimab. The CDR3 nucleotides read TGTGCCAGTAGCTACACAGATTATGGCTACACCTTC. Residues: CASSYTDYGYTF.